A selection of T cell receptor beta chains follows, all from one sample in a study of shared clonotypes between healthy human individuals. This table comes from immunoSEQ multiplex PCR, and its TCRdb copy is limited to in-frame clones, with some not included. The repertoire holds about 2,100,000 clones, with around 93% as singletons. Material for sequencing was naive CD8+ T cells from PBMCs. The receptors were gathered from a man between 18 and 35 years old in good health. Some clones in this sample may be carry-over from other donors' samples. The CDR3 runs from the conserved cysteine through the conserved F or W. The D gene is left open where the match is weak. Where a row states a size, it is once, few, many or the class of an expanded clone; other rows omit it.

V: TRBV7-8
J: TRBJ2-1
D: .
size: .
DNA: TGTGCCAGCAGCTTATTGGGAAGCTCCTACAATGAGCAGTTCTTC
CDR3: CASSLLGSSYNEQFF

V: TRBV9
J: TRBJ1-2
D: TRBD1
size: .
DNA: TGTGCCAGCAGCTCCGGCCAACCGGGACAGGGGCCTAACTATGGCTACACCTTC
CDR3: CASSSGQPGQGPNYGYTF

V: TRBV7-9
J: TRBJ1-3
D: .
size: once
DNA: TGTGCCAGCAGCTTAAGTCCCTCTGGAAACACCATATATTTT
CDR3: CASSLSPSGNTIYF

V: TRBV9
J: TRBJ2-1
D: .
size: once
DNA: TGTGCCAGCAGCGTAGGGTTGGCTCCACAGGGAGTGTATGAGCAGTTCTTC
CDR3: CASSVGLAPQGVYEQFF

V: TRBV11-2
J: TRBJ2-1
D: .
size: .
DNA: TGTGCCAGCAGCACAGGAGTGACAATCTCCTACAATGAGCAGTTCTTC
CDR3: CASSTGVTISYNEQFF

V: TRBV28
J: TRBJ2-7
D: TRBD1
size: .
DNA: TGTGCCAGCACCCCTACATTGGACAGGACCTACGAGCAGTACTTC
CDR3: CASTPTLDRTYEQYF

V: TRBV12-5
J: TRBJ2-2
D: .
size: .
DNA: TGTGCTAGCTCTGTTTATAACACCGGGGAGCTGTTTTTT
CDR3: CASSVYNTGELFF

V: TRBV4-1
J: TRBJ2-3
D: .
size: once
DNA: TGCGCCAGCAGCCAAACTCCCCCCGGACTCGTGCCAGATACGCAGTATTTT
CDR3: CASSQTPPGLVPDTQYF

V: TRBV5-6
J: TRBJ2-7
D: .
size: .
DNA: TGTGCCAGCAGCCCGCTAGGGCGGACCTACGAGCAGTACTTC
CDR3: CASSPLGRTYEQYF

V: TRBV7-9
J: TRBJ2-1
D: .
size: .
DNA: TGTGCCAGCAGCTTGGGCACAGTTAATGAGCAGTTCTTC
CDR3: CASSLGTVNEQFF

V: TRBV29-1
J: TRBJ2-5
D: .
size: .
DNA: TGCAGCGTTGCGTCAATGGAAGAGACCCAGTACTTC
CDR3: CSVASMEETQYF

V: TRBV5-6
J: TRBJ2-7
D: .
size: .
DNA: TGTGCCAGCAGCCGTCGGGACATATCCTACGAGCAGTACTTC
CDR3: CASSRRDISYEQYF

V: TRBV6-4
J: TRBJ1-1
D: .
size: .
DNA: TGTGCCAGCAGGCGGAGAGCTGTGATGAACACTGAAGCTTTCTTT
CDR3: CASRRRAVMNTEAFF

V: TRBV10-2
J: TRBJ2-7
D: .
size: .
DNA: TGCGCCAGCAATTCGAGGCCAACCTACGAGCAGTACTTC
CDR3: CASNSRPTYEQYF

V: TRBV2
J: TRBJ2-6
D: .
size: .
DNA: TGTGCCAGCAGTCAATACTTACAGGGCCGCTCTGGGGCCAACGTCCTGACTTTC
CDR3: CASSQYLQGRSGANVLTF

V: TRBV11-1
J: TRBJ2-1
D: TRBD2
size: .
DNA: TGTGCCAGCAGCTCCAGCGGGAGCTCCTACAATGAGCAGTTCTTC
CDR3: CASSSSGSSYNEQFF

V: TRBV11-2
J: TRBJ1-1
D: .
size: few
DNA: TGTGCCAGCAGCTTAATTCTAACTGAAGCTTTCTTT
CDR3: CASSLILTEAFF

V: TRBV7-6
J: TRBJ2-3
D: TRBD1
size: .
DNA: TGTGCCAGCAGCCCCCCTTACCTGACAGGGGATAGCACAGATACGCAGTATTTT
CDR3: CASSPPYLTGDSTDTQYF

V: TRBV27
J: TRBJ2-7
D: .
size: .
DNA: TGTGCCAGCATGTCGGGCGCCTACGAGCAGTACTTC
CDR3: CASMSGAYEQYF

V: TRBV28
J: TRBJ2-7
D: .
size: .
DNA: TGTGCCAGCAGTCCAAGGTACGAGCAGTACTTC
CDR3: CASSPRYEQYF

V: TRBV11-1
J: TRBJ2-7
D: .
size: .
DNA: TGTGCCAGCAGCTTTTCTAGCGCCTACGAGCAGTACTTC
CDR3: CASSFSSAYEQYF

V: TRBV7-9
J: TRBJ2-1
D: .
size: .
DNA: TGTGCCAGCAGCGAAGCCTCCTACAATGAGCAGTTCTTC
CDR3: CASSEASYNEQFF

V: TRBV11-2
J: TRBJ2-2
D: .
size: .
DNA: TGTGCCAGCAGCCCCGACACCGGGGAGCTGTTTTTT
CDR3: CASSPDTGELFF

V: TRBV5-1
J: TRBJ2-7
D: .
size: .
DNA: TGCGCCAGCAGCTTGGGGGCAGTCTCCTACGAGCAGTACTTC
CDR3: CASSLGAVSYEQYF

V: TRBV4-3
J: TRBJ2-5
D: .
size: .
DNA: TGCGCCAGCAGCCAAGGCACAGGGAGGCAAGAGACCCAGTACTTC
CDR3: CASSQGTGRQETQYF

V: TRBV5-4
J: TRBJ2-7
D: .
size: .
DNA: TGTGCCAGCAGCCCCTGGGGTTACACCCCTGACGAGCAGTACTTC
CDR3: CASSPWGYTPDEQYF

V: TRBV29-1
J: TRBJ1-2
D: .
size: .
DNA: TGCAGCGTTGAAGGCAGGGAGGCCTATGGCTACACCTTC
CDR3: CSVEGREAYGYTF

V: TRBV10-2
J: TRBJ2-3
D: TRBD2
size: .
DNA: TGCGCCAGCAGTCCCGGGACTAGTATGGATACGCAGTATTTT
CDR3: CASSPGTSMDTQYF

V: TRBV9
J: TRBJ2-1
D: TRBD2
size: .
DNA: TGTGCCAGCAGCCCCTGGACTAGTGTTCGGTACAATGAGCAGTTCTTC
CDR3: CASSPWTSVRYNEQFF

V: TRBV2
J: TRBJ2-1
D: TRBD2
size: .
DNA: TGTGCCAGCAGTGAGGTCCCTAGCGGGAGCCCCGGTGAGCAGTTCTTC
CDR3: CASSEVPSGSPGEQFF

V: TRBV13
J: TRBJ2-1
D: TRBD1
size: .
DNA: TGTGCCAGCAGCCGCAGGGGGCGAGTTAATGAGCAGTTCTTC
CDR3: CASSRRGRVNEQFF

V: TRBV11-1
J: TRBJ2-7
D: .
size: .
DNA: TGTGCCAGCAGCTCGGAGTACGGTTCTCCCTACGAGCAGTACTTC
CDR3: CASSSEYGSPYEQYF

V: TRBV2
J: TRBJ1-2
D: .
size: .
DNA: TGTGCCAGCAGTGAACCCCAAGGGGCGGTACTGGATGGCTACACCTTC
CDR3: CASSEPQGAVLDGYTF

V: TRBV27
J: TRBJ2-1
D: TRBD2
size: .
DNA: TGTGCCAGCAGCCCCTTGGGGGGAGGGTTCGATGAGCAGTTCTTC
CDR3: CASSPLGGGFDEQFF

V: TRBV5-1
J: TRBJ2-7
D: .
size: .
DNA: TGCGCCAGCAGCTTAAACCGCAGGGGCCACGAGCAGTACTTC
CDR3: CASSLNRRGHEQYF

V: TRBV2
J: TRBJ2-3
D: .
size: .
DNA: TGTGCCAGCAGTGGCCCGAATACGCAGTATTTT
CDR3: CASSGPNTQYF

V: TRBV6-6
J: TRBJ2-3
D: .
size: .
DNA: TGTGCCAGCAGTTTTCGGAGAAGCGGCACAGATACGCAGTATTTT
CDR3: CASSFRRSGTDTQYF

V: TRBV10-3
J: TRBJ2-1
D: .
size: .
DNA: TGTGCCATCAGTGAGTCTCGGTTAGCGGCGGACAATGAGCAGTTCTTC
CDR3: CAISESRLAADNEQFF

V: TRBV27
J: TRBJ2-7
D: TRBD2
size: .
DNA: TGTGCCAGCAGTTTTGCGGGAGGATGGGGCTACGAGCAGTACTTC
CDR3: CASSFAGGWGYEQYF

V: TRBV27
J: TRBJ2-1
D: TRBD2
size: .
DNA: TGTGCCAGCAGTTTAACTAGCGGGAGTTACAATGAGCAGTTCTTC
CDR3: CASSLTSGSYNEQFF

V: TRBV9
J: TRBJ2-7
D: .
size: once
DNA: TGTGCCAGCAGCCCAGGGGACTTAAGGAACGAGCAGTACTTC
CDR3: CASSPGDLRNEQYF

V: TRBV9
J: TRBJ2-6
D: .
size: .
DNA: TGTGCCAGCAGCGCATCTCTATATAGCTCTGGGGCCAACGTCCTGACTTTC
CDR3: CASSASLYSSGANVLTF

V: TRBV29-1
J: TRBJ2-5
D: TRBD2
size: .
DNA: TGCAGCGTTTATCTAGCGGGAGGCCAAGAGACCCAGTACTTC
CDR3: CSVYLAGGQETQYF

V: TRBV6-5
J: TRBJ2-7
D: TRBD2
size: .
DNA: TGTGCCAGCAGTTACTGGGGGGGGAATCCCTACGAGCAGTACTTC
CDR3: CASSYWGGNPYEQYF

V: TRBV4-3
J: TRBJ2-3
D: .
size: .
DNA: TGCGCCAGCAGCCAAGGAAACAGGGTTGGGGATACGCAGTATTTT
CDR3: CASSQGNRVGDTQYF

V: TRBV4-1
J: TRBJ2-7
D: .
size: .
DNA: TGCGCCAGCAGCCAATCTAATGCAGGGGCATCCTACGAGCAGTACTTC
CDR3: CASSQSNAGASYEQYF

V: TRBV6-1
J: TRBJ2-7
D: .
size: .
DNA: TGTGCCAGCAGTGAAAGGCTAGCATGGTACGAGCAGTACTTC
CDR3: CASSERLAWYEQYF

V: TRBV28
J: TRBJ2-1
D: TRBD2
size: .
DNA: TGTGCCAGCAGTCTCCCCCCCTGGGCCACTAGCGGGAGGATTGGTGAGCAGTTCTTC
CDR3: CASSLPPWATSGRIGEQFF

V: TRBV5-3
J: TRBJ2-7
D: .
size: .
DNA: TGTGCCAGAAGCCCCGGCCCTACCCGGGCCTACGAGCAGTACTTC
CDR3: CARSPGPTRAYEQYF

V: TRBV7-6
J: TRBJ2-7
D: .
size: .
DNA: TGTGCCAGCAGCTTAGCGCCGGACTCCGCTGAGATCTACGAGCAGTACTTC
CDR3: CASSLAPDSAEIYEQYF

V: TRBV28
J: TRBJ2-7
D: .
size: .
DNA: TGTGCCAGCACCACGGTACGGTTCCCCTACGAGCAGTACTTC
CDR3: CASTTVRFPYEQYF

V: TRBV4-3
J: TRBJ2-6
D: TRBD1
size: .
DNA: TGCGCCAGCAGCCAAGACGGGACAGATAACGATGGGGCCAACGTCCTGACTTTC
CDR3: CASSQDGTDNDGANVLTF